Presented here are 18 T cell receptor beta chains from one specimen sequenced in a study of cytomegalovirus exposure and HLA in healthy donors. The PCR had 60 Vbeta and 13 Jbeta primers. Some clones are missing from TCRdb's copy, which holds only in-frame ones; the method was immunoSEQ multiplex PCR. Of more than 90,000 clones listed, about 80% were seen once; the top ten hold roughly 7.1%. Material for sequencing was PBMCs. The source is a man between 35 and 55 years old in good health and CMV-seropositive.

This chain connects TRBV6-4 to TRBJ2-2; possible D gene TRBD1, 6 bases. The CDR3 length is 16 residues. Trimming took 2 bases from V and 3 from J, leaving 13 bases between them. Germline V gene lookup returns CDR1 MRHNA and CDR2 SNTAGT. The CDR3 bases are TGTGCCAGCAGTGACACACCGGACAGCGACACCGGGGAGCTGTTTTTT. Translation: CASSDTPDSDTGELFF.

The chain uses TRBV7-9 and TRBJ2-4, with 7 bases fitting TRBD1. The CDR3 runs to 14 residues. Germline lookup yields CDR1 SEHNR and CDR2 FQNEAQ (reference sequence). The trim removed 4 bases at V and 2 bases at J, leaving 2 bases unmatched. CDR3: CASSSQGTKNIQYF. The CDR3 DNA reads TGTGCCAGCAGCTCACAGGGGACCAAAAACATTCAGTACTTC.

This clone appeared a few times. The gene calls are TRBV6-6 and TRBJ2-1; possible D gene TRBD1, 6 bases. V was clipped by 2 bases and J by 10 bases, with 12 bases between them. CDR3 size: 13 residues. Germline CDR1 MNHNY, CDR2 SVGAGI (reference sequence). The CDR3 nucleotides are TGTGCCAGCAGTTACGCTCGTGGGGGCGAGCAGTTCTTC. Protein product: CASSYARGGEQFF.

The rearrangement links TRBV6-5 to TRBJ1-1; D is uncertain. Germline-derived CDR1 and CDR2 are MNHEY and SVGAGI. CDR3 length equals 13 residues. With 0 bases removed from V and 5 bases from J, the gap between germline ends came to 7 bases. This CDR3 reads CASSYSRSTEAFF. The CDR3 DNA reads TGTGCCAGCAGTTACTCGAGGTCTACTGAAGCTTTCTTT.

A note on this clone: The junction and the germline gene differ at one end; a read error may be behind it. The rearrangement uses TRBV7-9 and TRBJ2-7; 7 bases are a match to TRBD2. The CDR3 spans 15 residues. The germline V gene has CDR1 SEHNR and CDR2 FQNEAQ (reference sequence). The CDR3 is CSSTPGGSPNYEQYF. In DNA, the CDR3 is TGTTCCAGCACCCCAGGCGGGAGCCCCAACTACGAGCAGTACTTC.

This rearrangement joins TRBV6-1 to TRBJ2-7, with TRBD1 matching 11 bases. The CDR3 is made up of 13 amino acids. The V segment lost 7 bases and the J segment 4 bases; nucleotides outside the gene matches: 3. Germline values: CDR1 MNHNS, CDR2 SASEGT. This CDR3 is CASNRDRGYEQYF. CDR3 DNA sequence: TGTGCCAGCAACCGGGACAGGGGGTACGAGCAGTACTTC.

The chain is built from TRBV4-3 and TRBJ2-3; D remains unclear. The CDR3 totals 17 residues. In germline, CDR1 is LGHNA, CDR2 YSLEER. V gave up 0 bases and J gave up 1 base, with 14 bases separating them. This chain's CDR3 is CASSQDLITPGTDTQYF. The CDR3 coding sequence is TGCGCCAGCAGCCAAGATCTTATTACACCCGGCACAGATACGCAGTATTTT.

CDR3 coding DNA: TGTGCCAGCAGTTCCCCCAGGGGCCCGGAGACAGATACGCAGTATTTT. Its translation is CASSSPRGPETDTQYF. The V and J genes are TRBV28 and TRBJ2-3, with a weak D call TRBD1 (6 bases). This CDR3 contains 16 residues. Trimming shortened V by 4 bases and J by 3 bases, and 17 bases separated the two germline ends. Germline V gene sequence: CDR1 MDHEN, CDR2 SYDVKM.

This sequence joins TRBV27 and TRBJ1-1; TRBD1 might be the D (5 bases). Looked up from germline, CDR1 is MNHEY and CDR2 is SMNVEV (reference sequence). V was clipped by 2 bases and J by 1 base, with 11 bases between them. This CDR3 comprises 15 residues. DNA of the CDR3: TGTGCCAGCAGTTTAACGGGGGGAAGGAACACTGAAGCTTTCTTT. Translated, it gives CASSLTGGRNTEAFF.

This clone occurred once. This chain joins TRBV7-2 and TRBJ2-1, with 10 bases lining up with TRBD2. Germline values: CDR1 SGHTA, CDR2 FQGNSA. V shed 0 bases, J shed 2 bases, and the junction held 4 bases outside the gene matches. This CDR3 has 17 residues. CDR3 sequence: CASSLAATSGTYNEQFF. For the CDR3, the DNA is TGTGCCAGCAGCTTAGCGGCTACTAGCGGGACCTACAATGAGCAGTTCTTC. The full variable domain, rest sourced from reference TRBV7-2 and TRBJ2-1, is GAGVSQSPSNKVTEKGKDVELRCDPISGHTALYWYRQSLGQGLEFLIYFQGNSAPDKSGLPSDRFSAERTGGSVSTLTIQRTQQEDSAVYLCASSLAATSGTYNEQFFGPGTRLTVL.

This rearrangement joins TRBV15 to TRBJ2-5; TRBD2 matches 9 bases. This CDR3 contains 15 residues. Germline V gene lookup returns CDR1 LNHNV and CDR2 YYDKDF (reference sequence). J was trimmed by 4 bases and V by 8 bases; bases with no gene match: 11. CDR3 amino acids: CATLGSGRRGETQYF. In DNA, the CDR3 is TGTGCCACCTTGGGTAGCGGGAGAAGAGGAGAGACCCAGTACTTC.

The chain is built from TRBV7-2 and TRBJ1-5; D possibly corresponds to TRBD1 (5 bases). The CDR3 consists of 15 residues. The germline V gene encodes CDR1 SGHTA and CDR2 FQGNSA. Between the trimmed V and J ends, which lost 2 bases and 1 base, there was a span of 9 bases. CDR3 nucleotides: TGTGCCAGCAGCTTAACAGGTTCCAGCAATCAGCCCCAGCATTTT. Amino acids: CASSLTGSSNQPQHF.

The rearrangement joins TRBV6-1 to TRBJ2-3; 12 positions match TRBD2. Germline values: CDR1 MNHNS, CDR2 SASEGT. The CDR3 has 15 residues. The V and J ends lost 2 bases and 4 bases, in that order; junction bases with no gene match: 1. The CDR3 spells CASSELAGGPDTQYF. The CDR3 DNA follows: TGTGCCAGCAGTGAACTAGCGGGGGGGCCAGATACGCAGTATTTT.

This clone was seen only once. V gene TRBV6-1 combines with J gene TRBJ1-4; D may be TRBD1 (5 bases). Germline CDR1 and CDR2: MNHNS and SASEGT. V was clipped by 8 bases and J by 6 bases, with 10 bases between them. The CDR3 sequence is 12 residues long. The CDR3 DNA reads TGTGCCAGCGTGGGGGGAGATGAAAAACTGTTTTTT. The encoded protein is CASVGGDEKLFF.

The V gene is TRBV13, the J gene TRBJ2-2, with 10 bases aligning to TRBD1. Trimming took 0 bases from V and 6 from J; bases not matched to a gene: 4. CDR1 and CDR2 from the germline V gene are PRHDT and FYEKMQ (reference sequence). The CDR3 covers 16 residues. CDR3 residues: CASSLGPGTGAGELFF. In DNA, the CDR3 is TGTGCCAGCAGCTTAGGACCTGGGACAGGGGCCGGGGAGCTGTTTTTT.

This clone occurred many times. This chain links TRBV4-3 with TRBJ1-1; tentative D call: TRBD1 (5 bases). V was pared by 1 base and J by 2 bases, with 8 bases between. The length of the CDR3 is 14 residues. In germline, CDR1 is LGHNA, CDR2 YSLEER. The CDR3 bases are TGCGCCAGCAGCCAAGTGCGGACAAACACTGAAGCTTTCTTT. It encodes CASSQVRTNTEAFF.

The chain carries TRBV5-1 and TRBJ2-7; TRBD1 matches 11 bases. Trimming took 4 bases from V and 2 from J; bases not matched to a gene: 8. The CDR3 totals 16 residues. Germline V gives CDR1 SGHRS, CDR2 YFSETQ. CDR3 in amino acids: CASSAGPGQGAYEQYF. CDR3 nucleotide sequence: TGCGCCAGCAGCGCCGGCCCGGGACAGGGGGCCTACGAGCAGTACTTC.

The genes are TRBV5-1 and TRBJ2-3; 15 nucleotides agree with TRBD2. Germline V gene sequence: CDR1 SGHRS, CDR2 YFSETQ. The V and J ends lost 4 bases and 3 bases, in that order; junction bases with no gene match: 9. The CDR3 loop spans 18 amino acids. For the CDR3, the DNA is TGCGCCAGCAGCCTCGGAGGACTAGCGGGGGGGTCGACAGATACGCAGTATTTT. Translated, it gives CASSLGGLAGGSTDTQYF. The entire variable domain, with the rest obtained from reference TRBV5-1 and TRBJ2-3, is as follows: KAGVTQTPRYLIKTRGQQVTLSCSPISGHRSVSWYQQTPGQGLQFLFEYFSETQRNKGNFPGRFSGRQFSNSRSEMNVSTLELGDSALYLCASSLGGLAGGSTDTQYFGPGTRLTVL.